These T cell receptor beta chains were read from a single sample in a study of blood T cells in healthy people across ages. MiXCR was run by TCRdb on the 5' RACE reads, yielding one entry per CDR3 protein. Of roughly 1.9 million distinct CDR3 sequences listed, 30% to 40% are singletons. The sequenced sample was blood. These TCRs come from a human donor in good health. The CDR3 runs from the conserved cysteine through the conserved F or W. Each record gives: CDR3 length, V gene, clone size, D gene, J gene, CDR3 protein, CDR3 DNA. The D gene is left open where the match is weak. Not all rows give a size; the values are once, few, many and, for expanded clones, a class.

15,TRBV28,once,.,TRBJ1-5,CASSLNSQGPQPQHF,TGTGCCAGCAGTCTCAATTCTCAGGGGCCTCAGCCCCAGCATTTT
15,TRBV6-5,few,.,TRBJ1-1,CASSPGGTKNTEAFF,TGTGCCAGCAGCCCGGGGGGGACGAAGAACACTGAAGCTTTCTTT
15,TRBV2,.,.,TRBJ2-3,CASSEGQVQTDTQYF,TGTGCCAGCAGTGAAGGGCAGGTCCAAACAGATACGCAGTATTTT
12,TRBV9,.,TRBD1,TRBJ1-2,CAGPDRGWGYTF,TGTGCCGGGCCCGACAGGGGCTGGGGCTACACCTTC
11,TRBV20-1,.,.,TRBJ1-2,CSYWTLYGYTF,TGCAGCTATTGGACACTCTATGGCTACACCTTC
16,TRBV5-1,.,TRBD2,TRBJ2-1,CVSSLDLAGSYNEQFF,TGCGTCAGCAGTTTGGACCTAGCGGGCTCCTACAATGAGCAGTTCTTC
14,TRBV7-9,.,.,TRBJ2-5,CASSLADKEETQYF,TGTGCCAGCAGCTTAGCGGACAAGGAAGAGACCCAGTACTTC
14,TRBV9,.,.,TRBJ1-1,CASSVEGSADGAFF,TGTGCCAGCAGCGTGGAAGGGTCCGCGGACGGGGCTTTCTTT
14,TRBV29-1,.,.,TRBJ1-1,CSVVKGNGDTEAFF,TGCAGCGTTGTGAAGGGGAATGGGGACACTGAAGCTTTCTTT
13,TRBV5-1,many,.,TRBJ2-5,CASSLDMSKTQYF,TGCGCCAGCAGCTTGGACATGTCGAAGACCCAGTACTTC
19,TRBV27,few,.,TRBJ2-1,CASRDTAVSFIHSNNEQFF,TGTGCCAGCAGGGACACAGCAGTATCCTTCATACACTCAAACAATGAGCAGTTCTTC
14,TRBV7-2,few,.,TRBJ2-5,CASSLKNHQETQYF,TGTGCCAGCAGCTTAAAGAACCACCAAGAGACCCAGTACTTC
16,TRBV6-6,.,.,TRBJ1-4,CASSPADGGTNEKLFF,TGTGCCAGCAGCCCGGCCGATGGAGGAACTAATGAAAAACTGTTTTTT
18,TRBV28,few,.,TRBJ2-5,CASTPNRESGLFQETQYF,TGTGCCAGCACCCCCAACCGGGAGTCGGGACTCTTCCAAGAGACCCAGTACTTC
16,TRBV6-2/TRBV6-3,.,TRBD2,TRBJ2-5,CASSYRASGETRTQYF,TGTGCCAGCAGTTACCGGGCTAGCGGGGAGACGAGGACCCAGTACTTC
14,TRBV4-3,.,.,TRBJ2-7,CASSQDRLVREQYF,TGCGCCAGCAGCCAAGATCGGTTAGTAAGGGAGCAGTACTTC
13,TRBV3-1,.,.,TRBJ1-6,CASEGDGGSPLHF,TGTGCCAGCGAGGGGGATGGCGGTTCACCCCTCCACTTT
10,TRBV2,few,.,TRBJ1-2,CASKVEGYTF,TGTGCCAGCAAGGTTGAGGGCTACACCTTC
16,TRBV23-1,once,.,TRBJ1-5,CASSRFWGLQGQPQHF,TGCGCCAGCAGTAGATTTTGGGGGTTGCAAGGGCAGCCCCAGCATTTT
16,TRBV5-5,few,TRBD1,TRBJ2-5,CASSLPRQGSRETQYF,TGTGCCAGCAGCCTACCGCGACAGGGTTCACGGGAGACCCAGTACTTC
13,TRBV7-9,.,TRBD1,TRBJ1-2,CASSSQQGNGYTF,TGTGCCAGCAGCTCTCAACAGGGGAATGGCTACACCTTC
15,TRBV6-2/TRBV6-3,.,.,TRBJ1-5,CASSPERDGDQPQHF,TGTGCCAGCAGTCCTGAGAGGGACGGGGATCAGCCCCAGCATTTT
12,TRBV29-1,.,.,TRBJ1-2,CSVDNGVGGYTF,TGCAGCGTTGACAATGGAGTAGGTGGCTACACCTTC
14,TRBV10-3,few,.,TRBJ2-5,CAISPSKGRETQYF,TGTGCCATCAGTCCGTCGAAGGGAAGGGAGACCCAGTACTTC